The sequence of this T cell receptor (beta chain) was determined in a study of cytomegalovirus exposure and HLA in healthy donors. Germline values: CDR1 SGHNT, CDR2 YYREEE (reference sequence). V was shortened by 4 bases and J by 7 bases, with 19 bases between the two germline ends. CDR3 length: 15 amino acids. The PCR ran on 60 Vbeta and 13 Jbeta primers. Generated by immunoSEQ multiplex PCR, the TCRdb table keeps only in-frame clones and is missing some. The sample lists around 65,000 clones, around 73% occurring once. The rearrangement joins TRBV5-4 to TRBJ2-3, with D possibly TRBD1 on 6 matching bases. Material: PBMCs. The sequence derives from a girl between 10 and 17 years old in good health and CMV-seropositive. The CDR3 DNA reads TGTGCCAGCAGCCCCGGCACAGGGATTACATATACGCAGTATTTT. Amino acids: CASSPGTGITYTQYF.